The next 15 T cell receptor beta chains were all read from a single sample in a study of T-cell reconstitution after alpha-beta-depleted transplantation in children. Unique molecular identifiers tagged the TCRbeta library. One entry per CDR3 protein, called by TCRdb with MiXCR from the PCR reads. The sample lists 200,000 to 250,000 distinct CDR3 sequences, 9.5% to 13% occurring once. The input for sequencing was PBMCs, taken before TCRalphabeta/CD19-depleted stem cell transplant. The source of these receptors is a child in the first two years of life with acute myeloid leukemia, due to receive a stem cell transplant.

The rearrangement uses TRBV7-2 and TRBJ1-1; D is possibly TRBD1 (5 bases). The CDR3 is 15 amino acids. Trimming pared 6 bases from V and 0 bases from J, leaving 14 bases between. Germline CDR1 reads SGHTA; CDR2 reads FQGNSA. The CDR3 loop is CASSSAGTVNTEAFF. CDR3 sequence (DNA): TGTGCCAGCAGTTCTGCTGGGACCGTGAACACTGAAGCTTTCTTT. The full variable domain, in which reference TRBV7-2 and TRBJ1-1 provide the parts outside the CDR3, is GAGVSQSPSNKVTEKGKDVELRCDPISGHTALYWYRQSLGQGLEFLIYFQGNSAPDKSGLPSDRFSAERTGGSVSTLTIQRTQQEDSAVYLCASSSAGTVNTEAFFGQGTRLTVV.

Many counts were recorded for this clonotype. The rearrangement joins TRBV2 to TRBJ2-7; no firm D call. With 1 base removed from V and 6 bases from J, the gap between germline ends came to 10 bases. The CDR3 runs 13 residues. Per the germline V gene, CDR1 is SNHLY and CDR2 is FYNNEI. The CDR3 here is CASSEERNSEQYF. The CDR3 nucleotides read TGTGCCAGCAGTGAAGAAAGGAATAGCGAGCAGTACTTC.

On this clonotype itself: Sequence at one end of the junction differs from germline and may be a read error. The chain combines TRBV5-5 with TRBJ2-7; D remains unclear. Looked up from germline, CDR1 is SGHKS and CDR2 is YYEKEE (reference sequence). This CDR3 has 12 amino acids. CDR3 residues: CVSSLTHLEQYF. The DNA of the CDR3 is TGTGTCAGCAGCTTGACGCACCTCGAGCAGTACTTC.

This clonotype was counted many times. The chain couples TRBV5-1 to TRBJ2-6; D is unclear. There are 17 residues in the CDR3. Looked up from germline, CDR1 is SGHRS and CDR2 is YFSETQ. The V end was cut by 0 bases, the J end by 0 bases, with 10 bases between. As DNA, the CDR3 is TGCGCCAGCAGCTTGGGACTCCAAAGCTCTGGGGCCAACGTCCTGACTTTC. Encoded protein: CASSLGLQSSGANVLTF.

Concerning this clonotype: A much larger clone is a single base away; this may be a read error. The chain recombines TRBV7-8 with TRBJ2-1; D uncertain. The CDR3 contains 13 residues. Germline V gives CDR1 SGHVS, CDR2 FQNEAQ. The CDR3 region has the DNA TGTGCCAGCAGCTTCAGATCCATCAATGAGCATTTCTTC. Residues: CASSFRSINEHFF. Full variable domain (remainder filled in from reference TRBV7-8 and TRBJ2-1): GAGVSQSPRYKVAKRGQDVALRCDPISGHVSLFWYQQALGQGPEFLTYFQNEAQLDKSGLPSDRFFAERPEGSVSTLKIQRTQQEDSAVYLCASSFRSINEHFFGPGTRLTVL.

This clonotype was observed at least ten times. CDR3 nucleotides: TGCGCCAGCAGCTTGGGGACAGGGTTTTACAATGAGCAGTTCTTC. It encodes CASSLGTGFYNEQFF. The rearrangement joins TRBV5-1 to TRBJ2-1; TRBD1 matches at 8 bases. The CDR3 consists of 15 residues. Germline CDR1 is SGHRS and CDR2 is YFSETQ. The V gene end was trimmed by 0 bases and the J gene end by 4 bases; junction bases not matched to a gene: 3.

This clonotype was seen repeatedly, ten times or more. This rearrangement joins TRBV12-3 or TRBV12-4 to TRBJ1-1; weak D call: TRBD1 (5 bases). The CDR3 is made up of 13 amino acids. V lost 2 bases to trimming and J lost 4 bases, with 8 bases between them. CDR3 amino acids: CASSLPGVTEAFF. The CDR3, as DNA: TGTGCCAGCAGTTTACCGGGGGTCACTGAAGCTTTCTTT.

The sample holds many counts of this clonotype. CDR3 residues: CASSLTGTGGTDTQYF. The CDR3 coding sequence is TGCGCCAGCAGCTTGACCGGGACAGGGGGCACAGATACGCAGTATTTT. The rearrangement joins TRBV5-1 to TRBJ2-3; 10 bases are a match to TRBD1. The V and J ends lost 1 base and 1 base, in that order; junction bases with no gene match: 3. Germline V gene lookup returns CDR1 SGHRS and CDR2 YFSETQ. This CDR3 has 16 amino acids.

Points on this clonotype: One base away lies a much larger clone, so this may be a sequencing read error. The CDR3: CASSSPGQSGTKAFF. Here the CDR3 DNA reads TGTGCCAGCAGCTCACCTGGACAGAGTGGGACGAAGGCTTTCTTT. The gene calls are TRBV7-2 and TRBJ1-1; TRBD1 might be the D (6 bases). CDR1 SGHTA and CDR2 FQGNSA come from the germline V gene. The CDR3 totals 15 residues. Trimming shortened V by 4 bases and J by 11 bases, and 23 bases separated the two germline ends.

Many counts were recorded for this clonotype. This rearrangement joins TRBV5-1 to TRBJ2-1, with D hard to call. The CDR3 runs 14 residues. Per germline, CDR1 SGHRS and CDR2 YFSETQ. V lost 2 bases to trimming and J lost 8 bases, with 14 bases between them. CDR3 loop: CASSFGMAWDEQFF. The CDR3 DNA is TGCGCCAGCAGCTTTGGGATGGCGTGGGATGAGCAGTTCTTC.

This chain connects TRBV10-3 to TRBJ2-3; perhaps TRBD1 as D (5 bases). Per the germline V gene, CDR1 is ENHRY and CDR2 is SYGVKD. The CDR3 loop spans 14 amino acids. The V and J ends lost 5 bases and 2 bases respectively, with 11 bases between them. This CDR3 is CAISPDRLTDTQYF. CDR3 in DNA: TGTGCCATCAGTCCCGACAGACTCACAGATACGCAGTATTTT.

This clonotype was observed at least ten times. This rearrangement joins TRBV11-2 to TRBJ2-3; 9 bases map to TRBD2. The CDR3 is made up of 17 amino acids. Germline V gives CDR1 SGHAT, CDR2 FQNNGV. The V segment lost 2 bases and the J segment 1 base; nucleotides outside the gene matches: 7. The CDR3 is CASSLNRLAGRTDTQYF. DNA of the CDR3: TGTGCCAGCAGCTTAAATCGGCTAGCGGGGCGCACAGATACGCAGTATTTT. The full variable domain, with the rest looked up from reference TRBV11-2 and TRBJ2-3, is EAGVAQSPRYKIIEKRQSVAFWCNPISGHATLYWYQQILGQGPKLLIQFQNNGVVDDSQLPKDRFSAERLKGVDSTLKIQPAKLEDSAVYLCASSLNRLAGRTDTQYFGPGTRLTVL.

This clonotype was detected ten times or more. The chain employs TRBV29-1 and TRBJ2-7, with TRBD1 as a possible D gene (5 bases). The V and J ends lost 6 bases and 7 bases respectively, with 7 bases between them. Germline CDR1 SQVTM, CDR2 ANQGSEA. The CDR3 contains 9 residues. DNA for the CDR3: TGCAGCGTCCCAGGGGAGCAGTACTTC. It is translated as CSVPGEQYF.

With regard to this clonotype: The CDR3 end shows no conserved phenylalanine or tryptophan, and so a read error is likely. This sequence joins TRBV2 and TRBJ2-2; TRBD2 matches at 7 bases. The CDR3 covers 14 residues. The V segment lost 6 bases and the J segment 4 bases; nucleotides outside the gene matches: 5. CDR1 is SNHLY and CDR2 is FYNNEI in the germline V gene. The CDR3 here is CASRGGELTGELFY. Written as DNA, the CDR3 is TGTGCCAGCAGGGGAGGGGAGCTCACCGGGGAGCTGTTTTAT.

The table lists this clonotype with many counts. The genes are TRBV5-1 and TRBJ2-3, with D possibly being TRBD1 or TRBD2 (5 bases each). This CDR3 spans 15 amino acids. V lost 4 bases to trimming and J lost 6 bases, with 18 bases between them. Looked up from germline, CDR1 is SGHRS and CDR2 is YFSETQ. This CDR3 reads CASSRGDQPNDTQYF. The CDR3 DNA follows: TGCGCCAGCAGCAGAGGGGACCAACCCAACGATACGCAGTATTTT.